Listed here are 6 T cell receptor beta chains from one sample, sequenced in a study of PD-1 blockade in classical Hodgkin lymphoma. Following autologous stem cell transplantation, relapse occurred in every patient, and exposure to brentuximab vedotin varied. Assay: immunoSEQ multiplex PCR; the TCRdb copy retains only in-frame clones and omits some. The profile covers 25,000 to 35,000 clones, with roughly three quarters appearing a single time and about 24% taken by the ten largest. The starting material was peripheral blood mononuclear cells (PBMCs), obtained before the second cycle of nivolumab. Receptors were obtained from a human donor with classical Hodgkin lymphoma.

CDR3 sequence reads: CASSVDGGTQPQHF. For the CDR3, the DNA is TGTGCCAGCAGCGTAGACGGGGGAACTCAGCCCCAGCATTTT. This chain uses TRBV9 with TRBJ1-5, with a possible D match to TRBD1 (5 bases). V lost 0 bases and J 6 bases, leaving 10 bases between the germline ends. This CDR3 comprises 14 residues. CDR1 and CDR2 (germline): SGDLS, YYNGEE. The whole variable domain, remainder taken from reference TRBV9 and TRBJ1-5, is DSGVTQTPKHLITATGQRVTLRCSPRSGDLSVYWYQQSLDQGLQFLIQYYNGEERAKGNILERFSAQQFPDLHSELNLSSLELGDSALYFCASSVDGGTQPQHFGDGTRLSIL.

The genes are TRBV19 and TRBJ1-6, with D unclear. Trimming removed 3 bases from V and 5 bases from J, with 8 bases in between. The CDR3 extends over 14 amino acids. In germline, CDR1 is LNHDA, CDR2 SQIVND (reference sequence). The CDR3 protein is CASSILGNNSPLHF. CDR3 nucleotides: TGTGCCAGTAGTATCCTGGGTAATAATTCACCCCTCCACTTT.

This clone was observed a handful of times. The V call is TRBV19, the J call TRBJ2-2; D is possibly TRBD1 (6 bases). With 4 bases removed from V and 0 bases from J, the gap between germline ends came to 21 bases. The length of the CDR3 is 19 residues. The germline V gene has CDR1 LNHDA and CDR2 SQIVND (reference sequence). CDR3 in amino acids: CASSRSGAQGSANTGELFF. Here the CDR3 DNA reads TGTGCCAGTAGTAGGTCTGGGGCCCAGGGGTCCGCGAACACCGGGGAGCTGTTTTTT.

The chain recombines TRBV5-6 with TRBJ2-7; 9 positions match TRBD2. Germline V gene data show CDR1 as SGHDT and CDR2 as YYEEEE. This CDR3 contains 15 residues. Germline trimming cut 6 bases from V and 7 bases from J; bases unmatched to any gene: 14. CDR3 protein: CASKEGGRGVGEQYF. The CDR3 DNA is TGTGCCAGCAAGGAGGGCGGGAGGGGCGTGGGGGAGCAGTACTTC.

V is TRBV7-2 and J is TRBJ2-2; D possibly corresponds to TRBD2 (5 bases). Trimming removed 5 bases from V and 7 bases from J, with 14 bases in between. The germline gives CDR1 SGHTA, CDR2 FQGNSA. The CDR3 totals 14 residues. The CDR3 sequence: CASSPHFGIGELFF. The DNA for the CDR3 is TGTGCCAGCAGCCCCCACTTCGGGATCGGGGAGCTGTTTTTT.

The gene calls are TRBV19 and TRBJ1-1, with 8 bases matching TRBD1. CDR3 length: 15 residues. V lost 2 bases, J lost 0 bases, and 2 bases stayed unmatched. Per germline, CDR1 LNHDA and CDR2 SQIVND (reference sequence). The CDR3 region is CASSIQGALNTEAFF. The CDR3, as DNA: TGTGCCAGTAGTATACAGGGGGCGCTGAACACTGAAGCTTTCTTT.